This T cell receptor (beta chain) was sequenced in a study of blood T cell repertoires in COVID-19. Study background: Acute and convalescent COVID-19 samples came from the United States, Italy and Spain. PBMCs, B-cell-depleted T cells, or T cells provided the cDNA or gDNA that made up the material.

V lost 3 bases and J 0 bases, leaving 11 bases between the germline ends. The CDR3 is 16 amino acids. CDR1 and CDR2 (germline): SEHNR, FQNEAQ (reference sequence). Across 20 to 25 US areas, participants ranged in age from about 18 to 90 years. Assignments of participants to cohorts depended upon their own reported clinical history. Profiled with immunoSEQ multiplex PCR; TCRdb holds only in-frame clones, not every one. The table lists approximately 490,000 clones, approximately 90% of them singletons. This clone was found once. The rearrangement links TRBV7-9 to TRBJ1-4; the D is unclear. This receptor was obtained from a woman aged 55 to 70 who had recovered from COVID-19. The sequenced sample consisted of PBMCs or T cells enriched from blood (not recorded which). Here the CDR3 reads CASSFGKGTTNEKLFF. CDR3 DNA: TGTGCCAGCAGCTTCGGGAAAGGGACAACTAATGAAAAACTGTTTTTT.